These T cell receptor beta chains were read from a single sample in a study of beta chain features in type 1 diabetes. Assay: immunoSEQ multiplex PCR; the TCRdb copy retains only in-frame clones and omits some. The data contain about 140,000 clones, around 7% of them singletons. Sequenced material: central memory CD4+ T cells from blood. These receptors were collected from a woman between 25 and 40 years old in good health. CDR3s include the opening cysteine and the closing phenylalanine or tryptophan. D genes are given only for firm matches. Only some rows state a clone size, as once, few, many or a class for expanded clones.

v_gene	abundance	len	d_gene	j_gene	CDR3nt	CDR3aa
TRBV2	-	16	-	TRBJ2-3	TGTGCCAGCAGTGAGATGCGGGCCCCGAGGGCAGATACGCAGTATTTT	CASSEMRAPRADTQYF
TRBV19	few	16	-	TRBJ2-4	TGTGCCAGTAGTACGCAGGGGAGTAGGGCCAAAAACATTCAGTACTTC	CASSTQGSRAKNIQYF
TRBV15	-	17	TRBD1	TRBJ1-2	TGTGCCACCAGCAGAGATAAGGGGGCAGGGGGAAACTATGGCTACACCTTC	CATSRDKGAGGNYGYTF
TRBV2	few	12	-	TRBJ1-1	TGTGCCAGTAGGCGGGTGAACACTGAAGCTTTCTTT	CASRRVNTEAFF
TRBV2	-	15	-	TRBJ1-2	TGTGCCAGCAGGGCGACAGAAGGTTGGGACTATGGCTACACCTTC	CASRATEGWDYGYTF
TRBV28	few	18	TRBD1	TRBJ2-6	TGTGCCAGCAGTTCTTGGACAGGGGCGAACTCTGGGGCCAACGTCCTGACTTTC	CASSSWTGANSGANVLTF
TRBV30	many	12	TRBD1	TRBJ1-1	TGTGCCTGGCAGGGGGCGATCGCTGAAGCTTTCTTT	CAWQGAIAEAFF
TRBV6-1	-	13	-	TRBJ2-5	TGTGCCAGCGCACAGGGCTTCCAAGAGACCCAGTACTTC	CASAQGFQETQYF
TRBV18	-	14	TRBD1	TRBJ2-1	TGTGCCAGCTCCCCAGGGGGCTACTACAATGAGCAGTTCTTC	CASSPGGYYNEQFF
TRBV19	-	14	TRBD2	TRBJ2-7	TGTGCCAGTAGTATAGCAGCGGGAGCCTACGAGCAGTACTTC	CASSIAAGAYEQYF
TRBV9	-	18	TRBD2	TRBJ2-2	TGTGCCAGCAGCGTAGAACTAGCGGGAGTGGAGGGCACCGGGGAGCTGTTTTTT	CASSVELAGVEGTGELFF
TRBV6-1	-	11	-	TRBJ2-7	TGTGCCAGCAGTGACTATTACGAGCAGTACTTC	CASSDYYEQYF
TRBV7-2	many	16	-	TRBJ2-1	TGTGCCAGCAGCGCCAGTGGTTTACGCTCCTACAATGAGCAGTTCTTC	CASSASGLRSYNEQFF
TRBV30	-	13	-	TRBJ1-1	TGTGCCTGGAGTCGTCAAGCGGGCACTGAAGCTTTCTTT	CAWSRQAGTEAFF
TRBV19	-	15	-	TRBJ2-7	TGTGCCAGCAGGCGGATGGCGGGACCATCCTACGAGCAGTACTTC	CASRRMAGPSYEQYF
TRBV5-6	-	14	-	TRBJ1-1	TGTGCCAGCTTTGGTCAGGGGAGTTACACTGAAGCTTTCTTT	CASFGQGSYTEAFF